This entry describes one T cell receptor beta chain. Its antigen is unknown. The data were taken from a study of PD-1 blockade in classical Hodgkin lymphoma. Study results and caveats: By C4D1, CD4+ diversity increased significantly, especially in complete responders.

Clones were read by immunoSEQ multiplex PCR, and TCRdb kept only the in-frame ones, dropping some. This repertoire shows some 18,000 clones, roughly nine tenths found once; its top ten account for roughly 5.2%. Specified time point: cycle 4 day 1 (C4D1), after around six weeks of nivolumab. Each of the patients experienced relapse following autologous stem cell transplantation, and their brentuximab vedotin exposure differed. From thawed PBMCs, magnetic negative selection was used to isolate the CD8+ T cells. The CDR3 has 16 amino acids. CDR1 MDHEN and CDR2 SYDVKM come from the germline V gene. Trimming cost V 6 bases and J 5 bases, with 22 bases left between them.

The chain carries TRBV28 and TRBJ2-5; D might be TRBD2 (7 bases). Sequences were derived from CD8+ T cells from blood, sampled before the fourth cycle of nivolumab. The TCR comes from a human donor with classical Hodgkin lymphoma. The CDR3 sequence is CASRPPSAGAAETQYF. CDR3 sequence (DNA): TGTGCCAGCAGACCCCCCTCTGCGGGGGCAGCGGAGACCCAGTACTTC.